Each of the 31 T cell receptor beta chains below was sequenced from the same sample in a study of shared clonotypes between healthy human individuals. Clones were read by immunoSEQ multiplex PCR, and TCRdb kept only the in-frame ones, dropping some. The repertoire holds hundreds of thousands of clones, with approximately 96% as singletons. It was CD45RO-negative cells, positively selected for CCR7, that made up naive CD8 cells, with terminally differentiated effector memory CD45RA+ cells excluded. The sample consisted of naive CD8+ T cells sorted from blood. The receptors were sampled from a woman aged 30 to 39 in good health.

The chain combines TRBV19 with TRBJ2-5; D ambiguous. The DNA end is more similar to TRBJ2-7, so the J call may be wrong. CDR3 length: 14 residues. CDR1 and CDR2 (germline): LNHDA, SQIVND (reference sequence). The CDR3 DNA is TGTGCCAGTAGTATTAGGACCTTATCCTACGAGCAGTACTTC. Translating it yields CASSIRTLSYEQYF.

This rearrangement joins TRBV28 to TRBJ2-7; D may match TRBD1 or TRBD2 (5 bases each). The CDR3 covers 13 residues. Germline CDR1 reads MDHEN; CDR2 reads SYDVKM. With 4 bases removed from V and 6 bases from J, the gap between germline ends came to 13 bases. The CDR3 nucleotides are TGTGCCAGCAGTTCTGACCGGGACCCCGAGCAGTACTTC. It codes for CASSSDRDPEQYF.

The chain is built from TRBV19 and TRBJ2-7; TRBD2 aligns across 16 bases. This CDR3 has 15 amino acids. J was trimmed by 4 bases and V by 3 bases; bases with no gene match: 0. The germline V gene encodes CDR1 LNHDA and CDR2 SQIVND (reference sequence). DNA of the CDR3: TGTGCCAGTAGTATGGGACTAGCGGGAGGGTACGAGCAGTACTTC. The encoded protein is CASSMGLAGGYEQYF.

This rearrangement joins TRBV9 to TRBJ2-7; D tentatively fits TRBD1 or TRBD2 (5 bases each). V was shortened by 3 bases and J by 2 bases, with 18 bases between the two germline ends. Germline loops: CDR1 SGDLS, CDR2 YYNGEE. This CDR3 spans 16 amino acids. CDR3 sequence reads: CASSASPSGTPYEQYF. The CDR3 region has the DNA TGTGCCAGCAGCGCCAGCCCCTCCGGGACCCCCTACGAGCAGTACTTC.

CDR3 nucleotides: TGTGCCAGCACCCAGGTCTCTGGGGCCAACGTCCTGACTTTC. Amino acids: CASTQVSGANVLTF. This rearrangement joins TRBV7-9 to TRBJ2-6; no clear D. The CDR3 loop spans 14 amino acids. V lost 7 bases and J 0 bases, leaving 7 bases between the germline ends. CDR1 and CDR2 from the germline V gene are SEHNR and FQNEAQ (reference sequence). The variable domain in full, with the rest retrieved from reference TRBV7-9 and TRBJ2-6, is DTGVSQNPRHKITKRGQNVTFRCDPISEHNRLYWYRQTLGQGPEFLTYFQNEAQLEKSRLLSDRFSAERPKGSFSTLEIQRTEQGDSAMYLCASTQVSGANVLTFGAGSRLTVL.

The rearrangement links TRBV28 to TRBJ2-3, with 9 bases identical to TRBD2. V shed 7 bases, J shed 2 bases, and the junction held 19 bases outside the gene matches. Germline V gene data show CDR1 as MDHEN and CDR2 as SYDVKM. The CDR3 has 19 residues. CDR3 amino acids: CASIGWSSGTSFTTDTQYF. The DNA for the CDR3 is TGTGCCAGCATAGGGTGGTCTAGCGGGACCAGTTTCACCACAGATACGCAGTATTTT.

This chain joins TRBV27 and TRBJ1-5, with 7 bases fitting TRBD1. The CDR3 has 14 residues. The germline gives CDR1 MNHEY, CDR2 SMNVEV (reference sequence). V dropped 6 bases and J dropped 9; count of bases not matched to a gene: 11. CDR3 nucleotide sequence: TGTGCCAGCAGCGATACAGGGGAACTTGGGCCCCAGCATTTT. The encoded protein is CASSDTGELGPQHF.

V gene TRBV6-5 combines with J gene TRBJ2-7; TRBD1 agrees at 10 bases. Unmatched junction bases numbered 6, after V lost 5 bases and J lost 2 bases. The CDR3 runs 15 residues. Germline V gene lookup returns CDR1 MNHEY and CDR2 SVGAGI. CDR3 protein: CASSPGQGGTYEQYF. DNA of the CDR3: TGTGCCAGCAGTCCCGGACAGGGGGGAACCTACGAGCAGTACTTC.

CDR3 residues: CATSRGIRGRFGDTQYF. The DNA of the CDR3 is TGTGCCACCAGCAGGGGCATCAGGGGGAGGTTTGGAGATACGCAGTATTTT. V usage is TRBV15 and J usage is TRBJ2-3, with D possibly TRBD1 on 7 matching bases. With 3 bases removed from V and 5 bases from J, the gap between germline ends came to 21 bases. Looked up from germline, CDR1 is LNHNV and CDR2 is YYDKDF (reference sequence). The CDR3 consists of 17 residues.

J is TRBJ1-5 and V is TRBV27; TRBD1 might be the D (6 bases). This CDR3 comprises 15 residues. The germline V gene encodes CDR1 MNHEY and CDR2 SMNVEV (reference sequence). Trimming shortened V by 5 bases and J by 0 bases, and 11 bases separated the two germline ends. CDR3 amino acids: CASSPRQDSNQPQHF. CDR3 nucleotide sequence: TGTGCCAGCAGTCCTCGACAGGATAGCAATCAGCCCCAGCATTTT.

CDR3 sequence reads: CASNTWWGLAGSLWETQYF. DNA for the CDR3: TGTGCCAGCAACACATGGTGGGGGCTAGCGGGATCGCTGTGGGAGACCCAGTACTTC. The chain uses TRBV7-9 and TRBJ2-5; 9 bases line up with TRBD2. The CDR3 extends over 19 amino acids. V was pared by 7 bases and J by 5 bases, with 23 bases of the junction left unmatched. Germline V CDR1 and CDR2: SEHNR, FQNEAQ (reference sequence).

This rearrangement joins TRBV6-5 to TRBJ2-7; D gene uncertain. CDR1 MNHEY and CDR2 SVGAGI come from the germline V gene. V was pared by 5 bases and J by 1 base, with 12 bases between. This CDR3 has 14 residues. DNA for the CDR3: TGTGCCAGCAGTCCTGACAAGGTTTCCTACGAGCAGTACTTC. Protein: CASSPDKVSYEQYF.

The chain combines TRBV28 with TRBJ2-3, with D unresolved. This CDR3 contains 15 residues. V lost 3 bases to trimming and J lost 2 bases, with 12 bases between them. Germline V gives CDR1 MDHEN, CDR2 SYDVKM. This CDR3 is CASSFGVSPTDTQYF. The CDR3 nucleotides read TGTGCCAGCAGTTTTGGTGTCAGTCCCACAGATACGCAGTATTTT. The full variable domain, rest sourced from reference TRBV28 and TRBJ2-3, is DVKVTQSSRYLVKRTGEKVFLECVQDMDHENMFWYRQDPGLGLRLIYFSYDVKMKEKGDIPEGYSVSREKKERFSLILESASTNQTSMYLCASSFGVSPTDTQYFGPGTRLTVL.

The chain employs TRBV27 and TRBJ2-7, with D perhaps TRBD2 (6 bases). Germline V gives CDR1 MNHEY, CDR2 SMNVEV (reference sequence). V lost 5 bases to trimming and J lost 6 bases, with 20 bases between them. The CDR3 is 15 residues long. This CDR3 reads CASSPHRYGTSEQYF. The CDR3, as DNA: TGTGCCAGCAGTCCGCACAGGTATGGGACTTCCGAGCAGTACTTC.

This chain uses TRBV11-2 with TRBJ2-7; D gene ambiguous. This CDR3 spans 14 amino acids. Trimming pared 1 base from V and 2 bases from J, leaving 9 bases between. The germline gives CDR1 SGHAT, CDR2 FQNNGV. Here the CDR3 reads CASSLVRSPYEQYF. The DNA for the CDR3 is TGTGCCAGCAGCTTAGTCCGGTCGCCCTACGAGCAGTACTTC.

V and J are TRBV5-4 and TRBJ1-2; 8 bases fit TRBD1. Trimming cost V 4 bases and J 2 bases; bases outside gene matches: 10. Looked up from germline, CDR1 is SGHNT and CDR2 is YYREEE (reference sequence). The CDR3 is 16 amino acids. The CDR3, as DNA: TGTGCCAGCAGCGCGGACAGGGCCTATGCCAACTATGGCTACACCTTC. Translated: CASSADRAYANYGYTF.

The chain links TRBV9 to TRBJ1-2, with D perhaps TRBD1 (6 bases). The germline gives CDR1 SGDLS, CDR2 YYNGEE. The CDR3 extends over 14 amino acids. Trimming shortened V by 4 bases and J by 5 bases, and 15 bases separated the two germline ends. The CDR3 loop is CASSPRGGGYGYTF. Here the CDR3 DNA reads TGTGCCAGCAGCCCAAGGGGGGGAGGATATGGCTACACCTTC.

This sequence joins TRBV28 and TRBJ2-7; maybe TRBD1 (6 bases). CDR1 and CDR2 (germline): MDHEN, SYDVKM. Trimming stripped 6 bases from V and 2 bases from J, with 26 bases between. The CDR3 is 18 amino acids. This chain's CDR3 is CASRAMTGYYPSAYEQYF. The DNA for the CDR3 is TGTGCCAGCAGGGCAATGACAGGCTATTATCCCTCCGCCTACGAGCAGTACTTC.

This clone showed up just a few times. The rearrangement uses TRBV28 and TRBJ2-1, with 11 bases that match TRBD2. CDR1 is MDHEN, CDR2 SYDVKM, per germline. This CDR3 has 15 amino acids. Trimming at V came to 5 bases and at J to 3 bases, leaving 3 bases not matched to a gene. CDR3 nucleotides: TGTGCCAGCAGTCAGGGACTAGCGGACTACAATGAGCAGTTCTTC. Its translation: CASSQGLADYNEQFF.

As for this clone: The sample has other DNA sequences that encode this CDR3 too. The chain links TRBV27 to TRBJ2-2; no reliable D call. The CDR3 is 11 amino acids. Germline loops: CDR1 MNHEY, CDR2 SMNVEV (reference sequence). V dropped 6 bases and J dropped 5 bases, with 4 bases sitting between them. CDR3 bases: TGTGCCAGCAGAGGGACCGGGGAGCTGTTTTTT. This gives the protein CASRGTGELFF.

This sequence joins TRBV19 and TRBJ2-1; possible D gene TRBD2, 5 bases. Between the trimmed V and J ends, which lost 3 bases and 6 bases, there was a span of 18 bases. CDR1 LNHDA and CDR2 SQIVND come from the germline V gene (reference sequence). CDR3 length: 16 residues. The CDR3 sequence: CASSIGVVHPRNEQFF. The CDR3 DNA sequence: TGTGCCAGTAGTATCGGGGTTGTGCACCCGCGCAATGAGCAGTTCTTC.

J is TRBJ2-2 and V is TRBV5-1, with TRBD1 identical over 7 bases. Germline V gene lookup returns CDR1 SGHRS and CDR2 YFSETQ. Trimming removed 4 bases from V and 5 bases from J; junction bases left unmatched: 8. The CDR3 sequence is 15 residues long. The CDR3 sequence: CASSDRDRRTGELFF. DNA for the CDR3: TGCGCCAGCAGCGACAGGGATAGGCGTACCGGGGAGCTGTTTTTT.

V and J are TRBV7-9 and TRBJ1-5; tentatively, D is TRBD1 (5 bases). This CDR3 is 15 amino acids long. Trimming stripped 6 bases from V and 0 bases from J, with 12 bases between. Germline-derived CDR1 and CDR2 are SEHNR and FQNEAQ (reference sequence). The CDR3 sequence is CASSTGFISNQPQHF. As DNA, the CDR3 is TGTGCCAGCAGTACAGGTTTTATTAGCAATCAGCCCCAGCATTTT.

The chain recombines TRBV7-9 with TRBJ2-7, with 8 bases identical to TRBD2. Per the germline V gene, CDR1 is SEHNR and CDR2 is FQNEAQ (reference sequence). The CDR3 length is 17 residues. The trim removed 4 bases at V and 3 bases at J, leaving 14 bases unmatched. The CDR3 sequence: CASSSGAESGGYYEQYF. The CDR3 DNA reads as TGTGCCAGCAGCTCTGGGGCCGAGAGCGGGGGATACTACGAGCAGTACTTC.

This chain joins TRBV5-4 and TRBJ2-7; the D is unclear. The CDR3 contains 11 residues. V gave up 4 bases and J gave up 8 bases, with 10 bases separating them. Germline V CDR1 and CDR2: SGHNT, YYREEE (reference sequence). CDR3: CASSTDHKQYF. CDR3 coding DNA: TGTGCCAGCAGCACCGATCACAAGCAGTACTTC.

The chain has TRBV10-3 and TRBJ2-5; 11 bases line up with TRBD1. Judging by the DNA end, TRBJ2-7 fits better; the J call may be wrong. The germline gives CDR1 ENHRY, CDR2 SYGVKD. CDR3 size: 15 residues. The CDR3 DNA follows: TGTGCCATCACATCTCCGGGACAGGGGGGTTACGAGCAGTACTTC. Translating it yields CAITSPGQGGYEQYF.

This rearrangement joins TRBV5-4 to TRBJ2-7, with unresolved D. The CDR3 totals 16 residues. V was clipped by 0 bases and J by 5 bases, with 18 bases between them. Germline V gene data show CDR1 as SGHNT and CDR2 as YYREEE (reference sequence). In DNA, the CDR3 is TGTGCCAGCAGCTTGGCCGGTCGTTCACGACGAGACGAGCAGTACTTC. Protein: CASSLAGRSRRDEQYF. The variable domain in full, completed from reference TRBV5-4 and TRBJ2-7, reads ETGVTQSPTHLIKTRGQQVTLRCSSQSGHNTVSWYQQALGQGPQFIFQYYREEENGRGNFPPRFSGLQFPNYSSELNVNALELDDSALYLCASSLAGRSRRDEQYFGPGTRLTVT.

The chain employs TRBV7-1 and TRBJ2-7; D is ambiguous. TRBV7-1 is classed as an ORF, of uncertain function. V dropped 6 bases and J dropped 3 bases, with 12 bases sitting between them. This CDR3 contains 13 residues. CDR3 in DNA: TGTGCCAGCAGTACATACCAATTCTACGAGCAGTACTTC. Its translation is CASSTYQFYEQYF.

This sequence joins TRBV19 and TRBJ2-1; 16 bases fit TRBD2. The germline V gene encodes CDR1 LNHDA and CDR2 SQIVND (reference sequence). V shed 8 bases, J shed 2 bases, and the junction held 6 bases outside the gene matches. The CDR3 has 17 residues. The CDR3 nucleotides are TGTGCCAGTGGGACTAGCGGGAGGGCCCTCCCCTACAATGAGCAGTTCTTC. Encoded protein: CASGTSGRALPYNEQFF.

This clone came up once. The CDR3 region is CASSQWDRGQDEQYF. The CDR3 region has the DNA TGTGCCAGCAGCCAATGGGACAGGGGGCAGGACGAGCAGTACTTC. J is TRBJ2-7 and V is TRBV11-2; 12 nucleotides line up with TRBD1. With 5 bases clipped from V and 5 bases from J, the junction kept 7 bases outside the gene matches. CDR3 length: 15 amino acids. Germline CDR1 is SGHAT and CDR2 is FQNNGV. Looking up the rest from reference TRBV11-2 and TRBJ2-7 gives the full variable domain: EAGVAQSPRYKIIEKRQSVAFWCNPISGHATLYWYQQILGQGPKLLIQFQNNGVVDDSQLPKDRFSAERLKGVDSTLKIQPAKLEDSAVYLCASSQWDRGQDEQYFGPGTRLTVT.

V usage is TRBV27 and J usage is TRBJ1-5; D gene unclear. Germline V gives CDR1 MNHEY, CDR2 SMNVEV (reference sequence). The CDR3 runs to 12 residues. V was pared by 8 bases and J by 4 bases, with 9 bases between. CDR3 nucleotides: TGTGCCAGCGGCCCAGCGAATCAGCCCCAGCATTTT. As protein: CASGPANQPQHF.